Below, 16 T cell receptor beta chains from the same sample are listed, as sequenced in a study of T cells in Graves' hyperthyroidism and ophthalmopathy. The investigators amplified TCR beta CDR3 regions from RNA transcripts. The HTBI set primed first-round TCR CDR3 RT-PCR. From the multiplex PCR reads, TCRdb called clonotypes with MiXCR, one entry per CDR3 protein. The sample shows about 460,000 distinct CDR3 sequences, approximately 23% of them seen only once. The sequencing input was blood. Source of these receptors: a woman in her 70s with Graves' ophthalmopathy.

Many counts were recorded for this clonotype. V is TRBV12-3 or TRBV12-4 and J is TRBJ1-1, with D perhaps matching TRBD1 (6 bases). Between the trimmed V and J ends, which lost 5 bases and 0 bases, there was a span of 13 bases. This CDR3 has 15 amino acids. The CDR3 here is CASSPPTGMNTEAFF. CDR3 in DNA: TGTGCCAGCAGTCCCCCAACAGGGATGAACACTGAAGCTTTCTTT.

This sequence joins TRBV7-3 and TRBJ2-6; 8 bases agree with TRBD2. V dropped 5 bases and J dropped 1; count of bases not matched to a gene: 16. The CDR3 has 20 amino acids. Per germline, CDR1 SGHTA and CDR2 FQGTGA. In DNA, the CDR3 is TGTGCCAGCAGCCCCACCGGGGGGCCCGGGAGGGCTTCTGGGGCCAACGTCCTGACTTTC. Amino acid sequence: CASSPTGGPGRASGANVLTF. Combining the CDR3 with reference TRBV7-3 and TRBJ2-6 gives the whole variable domain GAGVSQTPSNKVTEKGKYVELRCDPISGHTALYWYRQSLGQGPEFLIYFQGTGAADDSGLPNDRFFAVRPEGSVSTLKIQRTERGDSAVYLCASSPTGGPGRASGANVLTFGAGSRLTVL.

This chain uses TRBV27 with TRBJ2-1; a weak D match, TRBD2 (5 bases). Between the trimmed V and J ends, which lost 5 bases and 6 bases, there was a span of 20 bases. The V gene's germline CDR1 is MNHEY and CDR2 SMNVEV (reference sequence). This CDR3 comprises 16 residues. The CDR3 nucleotides read TGTGCCAGCAGTAAGGTCCCAGGCCTAGCTGGCAATGAGCAGTTCTTC. Encoded protein: CASSKVPGLAGNEQFF.

This clonotype was found a few times. The V gene is TRBV30, the J gene TRBJ1-6; no reliable D call. Trimming shortened V by 1 base and J by 8 bases, and 3 bases separated the two germline ends. Per the germline V gene, CDR1 is GTSNPN and CDR2 is SVGIG (reference sequence). The length of the CDR3 is 11 residues. DNA for the CDR3: TGTGCCTGGAGTGAGGATTCACCCCTCCACTTT. Encoded protein: CAWSEDSPLHF.

The chain uses TRBV5-5 and TRBJ2-7, with 8 positions matching TRBD2. The germline CDR1 and CDR2 sequences are SGHKS and YYEKEE (reference sequence). J lost 7 bases, V lost 4 bases, and 13 bases had no gene match. The CDR3 runs 15 residues. This CDR3 reads CASSTASGPTGEQYF. CDR3 nucleotides: TGTGCCAGCAGCACTGCTAGCGGGCCTACGGGGGAGCAGTACTTC.

This clonotype was recorded a few times. This CDR3 is CASSSGRGQPQHF. CDR3 DNA sequence: TGTGCCAGTAGTTCTGGGAGAGGACAGCCCCAGCATTTT. The V and J genes are TRBV19 and TRBJ1-5; D gene unclear. Germline CDR1 and CDR2: LNHDA and SQIVND (reference sequence). There are 13 residues in the CDR3. Trimming left V 5 bases short and J 7 bases short, with 12 bases between.

The chain has TRBV10-3 and TRBJ2-7, with 7 bases fitting TRBD1. Germline CDR1 and CDR2: ENHRY and SYGVKD. Trimming cost V 10 bases and J 7 bases; bases outside gene matches: 16. The CDR3 consists of 14 residues. The CDR3 DNA reads TGTGCCACCGAGGCCGGGACAGCCGTGAAGGAGCAGTACTTC. It is translated as CATEAGTAVKEQYF.

This clonotype was picked up many times. This rearrangement joins TRBV6-2 or TRBV6-3 to TRBJ1-1; the D gene is possibly TRBD1 (5 bases). The CDR3 has 13 residues. V gave up 7 bases and J gave up 2 bases, with 11 bases separating them. Germline CDR1 reads MNHEY; CDR2 reads SVGEGT. CDR3 sequence (DNA): TGTGCCAGCAACCGGGGCACTAACACTGAAGCTTTCTTT. Its translation: CASNRGTNTEAFF.

This clonotype was detected many times. J is TRBJ2-3 and V is TRBV28; D gene ambiguous. This CDR3 is 14 amino acids long. Trimming left V 7 bases short and J 1 base short, with 12 bases between. Germline CDR1 MDHEN, CDR2 SYDVKM. CDR3 sequence (DNA): TGTGCCAGCATAGGTGAGATCGGCACAGATACGCAGTATTTT. Its translation: CASIGEIGTDTQYF.

This clonotype was recorded many times. The chain combines TRBV28 with TRBJ1-1; D call uncertain. Trimming took 1 base from V and 0 from J, leaving 9 bases between them. CDR1 and CDR2 (germline): MDHEN, SYDVKM. This CDR3 comprises 15 residues. Here the CDR3 DNA reads TGTGCCAGCAGTTTATTGGGGAACATGAACACTGAAGCTTTCTTT. Amino acids: CASSLLGNMNTEAFF. Full variable domain (remainder filled in from reference TRBV28 and TRBJ1-1): DVKVTQSSRYLVKRTGEKVFLECVQDMDHENMFWYRQDPGLGLRLIYFSYDVKMKEKGDIPEGYSVSREKKERFSLILESASTNQTSMYLCASSLLGNMNTEAFFGQGTRLTVV.

The J gene is TRBJ2-4, the V gene TRBV11-2; D tentatively reads TRBD1 or TRBD2 (5 bases each). The CDR3 length is 13 residues. The V gene's germline CDR1 is SGHAT and CDR2 FQNNGV. Trimming stripped 4 bases from V and 4 bases from J, with 8 bases between. The CDR3 DNA reads TGTGCCAGCAGCTGGGACCTAAAAAACATTCAGTACTTC. It yields the protein CASSWDLKNIQYF. Supplemented by reference TRBV11-2 and TRBJ2-4, the full variable domain reads EAGVAQSPRYKIIEKRQSVAFWCNPISGHATLYWYQQILGQGPKLLIQFQNNGVVDDSQLPKDRFSAERLKGVDSTLKIQPAKLEDSAVYLCASSWDLKNIQYFGAGTRLSVL.

The chain is built from TRBV5-1 and TRBJ1-2; D may be TRBD1 (5 bases). The germline CDR1 and CDR2 sequences are SGHRS and YFSETQ. Deletions cut 0 bases from V and 6 bases from J, with 9 bases between. The CDR3 covers 13 residues. CDR3 residues: CASSLGTKDGYTF. The CDR3 DNA sequence: TGCGCCAGCAGCTTGGGGACAAAGGATGGCTACACCTTC.

The rearrangement links TRBV28 to TRBJ2-4; 8 bases map to TRBD2. The junction had 7 bases not matched to a gene; V was cut back by 6 bases and J by 3 bases. The CDR3 loop spans 15 amino acids. The germline V gene encodes CDR1 MDHEN and CDR2 SYDVKM. The CDR3 DNA reads TGTGCCAGCAGGAATGGAGCGGGAGTCAAAAACATTCAGTACTTC. It yields the protein CASRNGAGVKNIQYF. Combining the CDR3 with reference TRBV28 and TRBJ2-4 gives the whole variable domain DVKVTQSSRYLVKRTGEKVFLECVQDMDHENMFWYRQDPGLGLRLIYFSYDVKMKEKGDIPEGYSVSREKKERFSLILESASTNQTSMYLCASRNGAGVKNIQYFGAGTRLSVL.

A few counts support this clonotype. V and J are TRBV6-1 and TRBJ1-5; weak D call: TRBD1 (5 bases). The CDR3 totals 13 residues. CDR1 and CDR2 (germline): MNHNS, SASEGT. Trimming took 5 bases from V and 5 from J, leaving 10 bases between them. The CDR3, as DNA: TGTGCCAGCAGTCAGGGAGTATATCAGCCCCAGCATTTT. Encoded protein: CASSQGVYQPQHF.

This clonotype was detected ten times or more. This rearrangement joins TRBV6-1 to TRBJ2-7, with D maybe TRBD1 (6 bases). The CDR3 contains 11 residues. Germline assignment: CDR1 MNHNS and CDR2 SASEGT. Trimming removed 6 bases from V and 9 bases from J, with 12 bases in between. CDR3 nucleotide sequence: TGTGCCAGCAGCAGTGTACAGGGGCAGTACTTC. It yields the protein CASSSVQGQYF.

In its sample, this clonotype was seen many times. V and J are TRBV7-2 and TRBJ2-2; 8 positions match TRBD1. After removal of 1 base from V and 3 bases from J, the junction contained 1 base not matched to a gene. The CDR3 loop spans 15 amino acids. Germline V gene sequence: CDR1 SGHTA, CDR2 FQGNSA. The CDR3 reads CASSLGQGHTGELFF. The CDR3 DNA reads as TGTGCCAGCAGCTTAGGACAGGGGCACACCGGGGAGCTGTTTTTT.